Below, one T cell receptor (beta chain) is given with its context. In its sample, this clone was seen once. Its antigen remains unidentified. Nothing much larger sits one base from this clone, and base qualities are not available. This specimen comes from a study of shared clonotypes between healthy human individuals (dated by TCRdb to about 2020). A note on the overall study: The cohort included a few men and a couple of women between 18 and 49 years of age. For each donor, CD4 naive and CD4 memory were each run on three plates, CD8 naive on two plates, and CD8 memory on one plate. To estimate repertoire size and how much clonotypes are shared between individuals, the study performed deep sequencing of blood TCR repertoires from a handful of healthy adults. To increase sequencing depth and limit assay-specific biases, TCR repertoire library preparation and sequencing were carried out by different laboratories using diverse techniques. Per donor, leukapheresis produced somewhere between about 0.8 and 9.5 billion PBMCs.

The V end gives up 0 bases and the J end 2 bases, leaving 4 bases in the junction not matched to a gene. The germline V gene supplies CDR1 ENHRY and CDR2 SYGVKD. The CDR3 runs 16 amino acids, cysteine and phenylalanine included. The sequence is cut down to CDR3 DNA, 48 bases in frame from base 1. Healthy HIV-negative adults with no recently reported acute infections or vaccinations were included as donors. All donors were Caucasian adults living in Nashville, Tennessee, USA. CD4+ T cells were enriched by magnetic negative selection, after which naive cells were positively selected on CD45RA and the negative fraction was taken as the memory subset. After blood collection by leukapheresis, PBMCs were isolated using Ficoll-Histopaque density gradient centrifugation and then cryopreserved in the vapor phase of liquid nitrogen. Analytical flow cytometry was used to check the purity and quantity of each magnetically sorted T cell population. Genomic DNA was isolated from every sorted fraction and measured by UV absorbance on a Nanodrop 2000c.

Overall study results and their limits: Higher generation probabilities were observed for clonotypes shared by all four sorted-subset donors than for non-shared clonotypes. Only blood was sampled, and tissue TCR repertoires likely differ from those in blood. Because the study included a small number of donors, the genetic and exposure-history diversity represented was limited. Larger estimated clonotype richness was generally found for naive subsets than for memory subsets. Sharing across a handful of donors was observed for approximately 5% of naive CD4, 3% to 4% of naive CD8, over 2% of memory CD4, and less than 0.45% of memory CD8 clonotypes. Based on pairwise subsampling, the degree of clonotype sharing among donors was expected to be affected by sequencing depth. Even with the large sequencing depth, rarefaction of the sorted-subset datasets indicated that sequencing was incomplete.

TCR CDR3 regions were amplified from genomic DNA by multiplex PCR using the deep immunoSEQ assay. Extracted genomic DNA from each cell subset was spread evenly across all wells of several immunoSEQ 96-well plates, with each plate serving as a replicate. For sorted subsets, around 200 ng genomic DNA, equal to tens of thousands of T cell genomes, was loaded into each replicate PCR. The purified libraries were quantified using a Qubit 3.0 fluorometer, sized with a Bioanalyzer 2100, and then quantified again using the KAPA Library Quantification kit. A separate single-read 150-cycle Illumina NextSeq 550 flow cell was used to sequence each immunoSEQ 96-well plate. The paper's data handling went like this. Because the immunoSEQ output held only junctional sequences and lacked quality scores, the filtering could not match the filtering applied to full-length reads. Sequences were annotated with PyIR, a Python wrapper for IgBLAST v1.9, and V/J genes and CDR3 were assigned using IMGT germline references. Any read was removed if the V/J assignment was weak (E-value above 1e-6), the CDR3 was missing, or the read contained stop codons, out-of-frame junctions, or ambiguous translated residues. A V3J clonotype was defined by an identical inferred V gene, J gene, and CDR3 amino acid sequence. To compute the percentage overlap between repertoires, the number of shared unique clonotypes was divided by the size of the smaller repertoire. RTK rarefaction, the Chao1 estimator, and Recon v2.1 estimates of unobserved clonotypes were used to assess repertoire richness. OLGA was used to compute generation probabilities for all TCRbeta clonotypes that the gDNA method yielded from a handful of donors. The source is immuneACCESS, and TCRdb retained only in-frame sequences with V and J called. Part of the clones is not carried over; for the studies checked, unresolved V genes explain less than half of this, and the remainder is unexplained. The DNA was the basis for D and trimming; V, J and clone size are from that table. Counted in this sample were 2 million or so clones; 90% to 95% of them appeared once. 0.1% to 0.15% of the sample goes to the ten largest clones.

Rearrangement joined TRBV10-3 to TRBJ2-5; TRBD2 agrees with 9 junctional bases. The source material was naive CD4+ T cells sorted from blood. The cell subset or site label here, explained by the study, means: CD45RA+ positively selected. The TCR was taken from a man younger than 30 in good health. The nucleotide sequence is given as TGTGCCATCAGTGAGTCGGCGGGAGGGGATCAAGAGACCCAGTACTTC. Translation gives CAISESAGGDQETQYF.